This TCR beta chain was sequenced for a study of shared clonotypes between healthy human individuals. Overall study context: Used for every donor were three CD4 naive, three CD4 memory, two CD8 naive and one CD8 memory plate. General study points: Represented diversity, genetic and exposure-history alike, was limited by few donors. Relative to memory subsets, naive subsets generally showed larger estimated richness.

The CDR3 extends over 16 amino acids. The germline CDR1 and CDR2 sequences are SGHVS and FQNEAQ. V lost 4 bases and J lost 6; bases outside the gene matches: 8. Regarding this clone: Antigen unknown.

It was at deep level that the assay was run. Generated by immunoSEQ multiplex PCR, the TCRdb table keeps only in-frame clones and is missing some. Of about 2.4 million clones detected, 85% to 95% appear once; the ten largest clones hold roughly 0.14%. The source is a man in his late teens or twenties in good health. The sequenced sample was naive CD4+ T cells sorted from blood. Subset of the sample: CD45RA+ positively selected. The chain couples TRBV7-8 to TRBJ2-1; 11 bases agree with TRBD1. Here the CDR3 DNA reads TGTGCCAGCAGCTCTACGGACAGGGGGCTCTTCAATGAGCAGTTCTTC. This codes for CASSSTDRGLFNEQFF.